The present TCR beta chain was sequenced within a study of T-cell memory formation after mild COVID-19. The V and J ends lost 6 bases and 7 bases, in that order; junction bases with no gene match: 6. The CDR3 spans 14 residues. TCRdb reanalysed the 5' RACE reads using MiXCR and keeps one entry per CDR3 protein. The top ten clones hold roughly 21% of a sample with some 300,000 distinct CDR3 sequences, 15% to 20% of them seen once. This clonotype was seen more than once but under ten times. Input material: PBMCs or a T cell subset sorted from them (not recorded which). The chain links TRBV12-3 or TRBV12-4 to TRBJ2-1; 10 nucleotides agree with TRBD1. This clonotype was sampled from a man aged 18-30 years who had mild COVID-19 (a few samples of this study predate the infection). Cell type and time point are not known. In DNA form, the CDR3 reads TGTGCCAGCAGACCCCCGGGACAGGGGAATGAGCAGTTCTTC. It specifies CASRPPGQGNEQFF.